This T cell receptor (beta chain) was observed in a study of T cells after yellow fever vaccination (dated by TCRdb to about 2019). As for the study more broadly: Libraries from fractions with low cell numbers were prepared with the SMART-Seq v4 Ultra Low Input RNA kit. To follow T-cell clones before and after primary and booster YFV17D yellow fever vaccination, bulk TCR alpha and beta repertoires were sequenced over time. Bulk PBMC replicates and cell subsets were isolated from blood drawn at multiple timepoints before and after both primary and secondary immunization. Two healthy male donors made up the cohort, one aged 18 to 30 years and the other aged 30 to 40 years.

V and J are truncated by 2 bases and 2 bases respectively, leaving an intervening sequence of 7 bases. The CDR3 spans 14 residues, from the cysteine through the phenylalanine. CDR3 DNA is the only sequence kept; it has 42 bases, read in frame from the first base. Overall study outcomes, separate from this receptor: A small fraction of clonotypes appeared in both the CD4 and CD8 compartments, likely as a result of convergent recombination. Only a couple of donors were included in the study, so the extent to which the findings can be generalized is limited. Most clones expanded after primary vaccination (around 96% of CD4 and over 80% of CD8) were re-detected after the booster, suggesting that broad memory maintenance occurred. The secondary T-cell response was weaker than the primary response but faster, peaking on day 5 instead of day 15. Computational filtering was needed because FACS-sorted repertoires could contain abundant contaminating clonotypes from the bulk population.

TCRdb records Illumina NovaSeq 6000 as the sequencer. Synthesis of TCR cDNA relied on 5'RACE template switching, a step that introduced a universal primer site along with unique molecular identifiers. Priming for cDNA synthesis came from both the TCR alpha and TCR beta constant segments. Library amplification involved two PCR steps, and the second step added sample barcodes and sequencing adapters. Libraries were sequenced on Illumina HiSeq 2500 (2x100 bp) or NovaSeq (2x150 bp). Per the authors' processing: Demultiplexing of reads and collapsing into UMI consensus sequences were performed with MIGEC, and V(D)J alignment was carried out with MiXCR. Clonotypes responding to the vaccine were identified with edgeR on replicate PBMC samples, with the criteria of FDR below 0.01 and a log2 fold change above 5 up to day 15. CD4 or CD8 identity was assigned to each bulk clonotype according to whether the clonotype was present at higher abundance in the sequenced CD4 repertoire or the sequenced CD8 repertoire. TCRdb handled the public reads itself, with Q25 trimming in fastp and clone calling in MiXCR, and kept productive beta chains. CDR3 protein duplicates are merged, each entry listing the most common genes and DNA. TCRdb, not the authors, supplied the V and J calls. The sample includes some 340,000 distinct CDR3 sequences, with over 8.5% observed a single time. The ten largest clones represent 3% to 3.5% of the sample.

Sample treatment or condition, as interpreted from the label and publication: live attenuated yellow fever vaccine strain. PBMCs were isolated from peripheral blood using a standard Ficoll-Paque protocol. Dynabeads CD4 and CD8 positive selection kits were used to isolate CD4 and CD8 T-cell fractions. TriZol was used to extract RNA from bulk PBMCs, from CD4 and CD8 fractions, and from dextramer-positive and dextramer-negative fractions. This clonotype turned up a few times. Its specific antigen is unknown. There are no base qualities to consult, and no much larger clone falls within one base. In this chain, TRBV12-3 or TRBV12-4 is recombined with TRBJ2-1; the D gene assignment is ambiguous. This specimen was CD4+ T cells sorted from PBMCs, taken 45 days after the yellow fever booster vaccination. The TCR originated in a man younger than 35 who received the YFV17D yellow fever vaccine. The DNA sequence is TGTGCCAGCAGTTTACAGGCGACCTACAATGAGCAGTTCTTC. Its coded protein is CASSLQATYNEQFF.